The 28 T cell receptor beta chains listed next were all sequenced from one sample in a study of cytomegalovirus exposure and HLA in healthy donors. The PCR was carried out with 60 Vbeta primers and 13 Jbeta primers. The protocol was immunoSEQ multiplex PCR, while the TCRdb copy is restricted to in-frame clones and leaves out a portion. The sample has some 75,000 clones. The sequencing sample was made of PBMCs. The receptors originated from a female donor in good health and CMV-seropositive.

The V call is TRBV4-2, the J call TRBJ2-2, with D hard to call. The germline gives CDR1 LGHNA, CDR2 YNFKEQ. This CDR3 is built from 12 residues. V was shortened by 6 bases and J by 5 bases, with 7 bases between the two germline ends. The CDR3 DNA sequence: TGTGCCAGCAGTACGGTGACCGGGGAGCTGTTTTTT. Its protein is CASSTVTGELFF.

CDR3 nucleotides: TGTGCCAGCAGCTCCCTTCCAGGGGTGGGGGAGACCCAGTACTTC. The encoded protein is CASSSLPGVGETQYF. This chain connects TRBV7-6 to TRBJ2-5; possibly TRBD1 for D (6 bases). Germline CDR1 and CDR2: SGHVS and FNYEAQ. Trimming took off 4 bases at V and 5 bases at J, with 17 bases between the two ends. The CDR3 contains 15 residues.

The chain joins TRBV19 to TRBJ1-2, with D unclear. V lost 4 bases to trimming and J lost 4 bases, with 10 bases between them. The CDR3 consists of 13 residues. Germline V gene sequence: CDR1 LNHDA, CDR2 SQIVND (reference sequence). The DNA of the CDR3 is TGTGCCAGTAGTAAGGGAGGCGGCTATGGCTACACCTTC. Its protein product is CASSKGGGYGYTF.

The chain carries TRBV9 and TRBJ1-3; tentatively, D is TRBD1 (6 bases). CDR3 length equals 15 residues. The ends were cut back, 4 bases at V and 2 bases at J, with 13 bases in the middle. The germline V gene has CDR1 SGDLS and CDR2 YYNGEE. CDR3 nucleotide sequence: TGTGCCAGCAGCCCTTTGGCAGGGGCTGGAAACACCATATATTTT. Translation: CASSPLAGAGNTIYF. Full variable domain (remainder filled in from reference TRBV9 and TRBJ1-3): DSGVTQTPKHLITATGQRVTLRCSPRSGDLSVYWYQQSLDQGLQFLIQYYNGEERAKGNILERFSAQQFPDLHSELNLSSLELGDSALYFCASSPLAGAGNTIYFGEGSWLTVV.

In DNA, the CDR3 is TGTGCCAGCACCCCGGCCGGGTCTGGGGCCAACGTCCTGACTTTC. Translated: CASTPAGSGANVLTF. The V call is TRBV5-4, the J call TRBJ2-6, with no clear D. V lost 6 bases and J 1 base, leaving 11 bases between the germline ends. Germline V gene lookup returns CDR1 SGHNT and CDR2 YYREEE (reference sequence). The CDR3 has 15 residues.

The CDR3 DNA sequence: TGTGCCAGCAGTTTCTCCCGGGGGACAGGGGGCTCCTACGAGCAGTACTTC. This translates into CASSFSRGTGGSYEQYF. This chain uses TRBV27 with TRBJ2-7; TRBD1 aligns across 11 bases. This CDR3 is 17 amino acids long. CDR1 MNHEY and CDR2 SMNVEV come from the germline V gene (reference sequence). Losses at the gene ends were 3 bases for V and 0 bases for J; bases not matched to a gene: 7.

V and J are TRBV6-6 and TRBJ2-2, with D possibly matching TRBD1 (5 bases). From germline, CDR1 is MNHNY and CDR2 SVGAGI (reference sequence). The V gene lost 0 bases and the J gene lost 1 base, with 9 bases spanning the gap. This CDR3 is 16 amino acids long. The CDR3, as DNA: TGTGCCAGCAGTTACTCGAGGCAGGGGAACACCGGGGAGCTGTTTTTT. As protein: CASSYSRQGNTGELFF.

The gene calls are TRBV19 and TRBJ2-5; 14 bases align to TRBD2. The CDR3 has 17 residues. Germline CDR1 and CDR2: LNHDA and SQIVND (reference sequence). The trim removed 3 bases at V and 3 bases at J, leaving 6 bases unmatched. CDR3 coding DNA: TGTGCCAGTAGTATTCCGGGACTAGCGGGAGCGAAAGAGACCCAGTACTTC. It yields the protein CASSIPGLAGAKETQYF.

The chain carries TRBV6-1 and TRBJ1-5; 7 bases align to TRBD1. Trimming cost V 3 bases and J 2 bases; bases outside gene matches: 7. Germline-derived CDR1 and CDR2 are MNHNS and SASEGT. The CDR3 consists of 16 residues. The CDR3 reads CASSDLGQGGNQPQHF. In DNA form, the CDR3 reads TGTGCCAGCAGTGACCTGGGGCAGGGGGGCAATCAGCCCCAGCATTTT.

The rearrangement links TRBV5-1 to TRBJ2-1; 12 nucleotides align to TRBD1. Trimming at V came to 4 bases and at J to 15 bases, leaving 14 bases not matched to a gene. The CDR3 runs to 15 residues. The germline CDR1 and CDR2 sequences are SGHRS and YFSETQ. The CDR3, as DNA: TGCGCCAGCAGCGAAGCCGGGACAGGGGGCTGGGGTCGGTTCTTC. The encoded protein is CASSEAGTGGWGRFF.

The CDR3 sequence is CASSLTGTGGSPLHF. CDR3 bases: TGTGCCAGCAGCTTGACCGGGACAGGGGGCTCACCCCTCCACTTT. The V and J genes are TRBV6-5 and TRBJ1-6; the match to TRBD1 covers 12 bases. Germline-derived CDR1 and CDR2 are MNHEY and SVGAGI. The CDR3 consists of 15 residues. V lost 6 bases and J lost 10; bases outside the gene matches: 7.

The V call is TRBV9, the J call TRBJ2-1; 7 bases are shared with TRBD1. The CDR3 has 17 amino acids. Germline values: CDR1 SGDLS, CDR2 YYNGEE. Germline trimming cut 4 bases from V and 0 bases from J; bases unmatched to any gene: 10. The CDR3 nucleotides are TGTGCCAGCAGCCCAGGGGGAGCCGCGCGCTCCTACAATGAGCAGTTCTTC. Translated, it gives CASSPGGAARSYNEQFF.

This sequence joins TRBV30 and TRBJ2-3; 11 bases map to TRBD2. CDR1 GTSNPN and CDR2 SVGIG come from the germline V gene (reference sequence). CDR3 size: 15 residues. Germline trimming cut 5 bases from V and 4 bases from J; bases unmatched to any gene: 8. CDR3 residues: CAWASGRILADTQYF. DNA of the CDR3: TGTGCCTGGGCTAGCGGGAGGATCTTGGCAGATACGCAGTATTTT.

The chain carries TRBV19 and TRBJ1-6; 9 bases align to TRBD1. Trimming at V came to 3 bases and at J to 7 bases, leaving 4 bases not matched to a gene. Germline lookup yields CDR1 LNHDA and CDR2 SQIVND (reference sequence). The CDR3 sequence is 15 residues long. CDR3 DNA sequence: TGTGCCAGTAGTATGTTCGGACAGGGGAATTCACCCCTCCACTTT. Its translation is CASSMFGQGNSPLHF.

The V gene is TRBV2, the J gene TRBJ2-5, with D possibly TRBD1 on 5 matching bases. Between the trimmed V and J ends, which lost 1 base and 3 bases, there was a span of 9 bases. The CDR3 is made up of 14 amino acids. Germline V gene sequence: CDR1 SNHLY, CDR2 FYNNEI. DNA for the CDR3: TGTGCCAGCAGTGAAGTCAGGGTAGAAGAGACCCAGTACTTC. It translates to CASSEVRVEETQYF.

Remarks on this clone: In the same sample, other DNA sequences code for this CDR3. This chain links TRBV6-5 with TRBJ1-2, with 8 bases aligning to TRBD1. The V gene's germline CDR1 is MNHEY and CDR2 SVGAGI. The CDR3 sequence is 12 residues long. V gave up 6 bases and J gave up 8 bases; unmatched junction bases: 5. CDR3 residues: CASSETGDGYTF. CDR3 DNA: TGTGCCAGCAGCGAGACAGGGGACGGCTACACCTTC.

V and J are TRBV9 and TRBJ1-6; TRBD1 aligns across 9 bases. CDR3 length: 15 residues. Germline assignment: CDR1 SGDLS and CDR2 YYNGEE. V was clipped by 4 bases and J by 7 bases; unmatched bases: 6. CDR3 region: CASSPRDRENSPLHF. The CDR3, as DNA: TGTGCCAGCAGCCCACGGGACAGGGAGAATTCACCCCTCCACTTT. Variable domain in full (rest from reference TRBV9 and TRBJ1-6): DSGVTQTPKHLITATGQRVTLRCSPRSGDLSVYWYQQSLDQGLQFLIQYYNGEERAKGNILERFSAQQFPDLHSELNLSSLELGDSALYFCASSPRDRENSPLHFGNGTRLTVT.

This sequence joins TRBV19 and TRBJ1-1; 8 bases are shared with TRBD1. Germline lookup yields CDR1 LNHDA and CDR2 SQIVND (reference sequence). The J segment lost 1 base and the V segment lost 5 bases, leaving 6 bases of the junction unmatched. This CDR3 is 15 amino acids long. This CDR3 reads CASSEDRAGNTEAFF. As DNA, the CDR3 is TGTGCCAGTAGTGAGGACAGGGCGGGGAACACTGAAGCTTTCTTT.

Here the CDR3 DNA reads TGCGCCAGCAGCTTGAAAGGGGAGGGCATGACCGGGGAGCTGTTTTTT. This codes for CASSLKGEGMTGELFF. The chain carries TRBV5-1 and TRBJ2-2, with 7 bases lining up with TRBD2. The CDR3 extends over 16 amino acids. Trimming took 1 base from V and 5 from J; bases not matched to a gene: 8. The V gene's germline CDR1 is SGHRS and CDR2 YFSETQ. The full variable domain, its missing parts supplied by reference TRBV5-1 and TRBJ2-2, is KAGVTQTPRYLIKTRGQQVTLSCSPISGHRSVSWYQQTPGQGLQFLFEYFSETQRNKGNFPGRFSGRQFSNSRSEMNVSTLELGDSALYLCASSLKGEGMTGELFFGEGSRLTVL.

The chain employs TRBV7-2 and TRBJ1-2; tentative D call: TRBD1 (6 bases). V lost 6 bases and J lost 4, with 18 bases in between. The V gene's germline CDR1 is SGHTA and CDR2 FQGNSA. CDR3 length: 15 amino acids. The CDR3 nucleotides are TGTGCCAGCAGGCTTGGGGGCGGCAGCCTCTATGGCTACACCTTC. This gives the protein CASRLGGGSLYGYTF.

The V and J genes are TRBV19 and TRBJ1-1; a weak D match, TRBD1 (6 bases). V shed 5 bases and J shed 5 bases, with 21 bases lying between them. Germline V CDR1 and CDR2: LNHDA, SQIVND (reference sequence). The CDR3 extends over 16 amino acids. The chain's CDR3 is CASSAWGLNRGTEAFF. In DNA form, the CDR3 reads TGTGCCAGTAGTGCCTGGGGCCTAAATAGGGGGACTGAAGCTTTCTTT.

The chain joins TRBV25-1 to TRBJ2-2; 8 bases fit TRBD2. This CDR3 has 14 amino acids. CDR1 is MGHDK and CDR2 is SYGVNS in the germline V gene. V was pared by 4 bases and J by 5 bases, with 3 bases of the junction left unmatched. CDR3 residues: CASSVSGGTGELFF. CDR3 sequence (DNA): TGTGCCAGCAGTGTGTCGGGAGGGACCGGGGAGCTGTTTTTT.

The chain employs TRBV5-1 and TRBJ1-2; no firm D call. Germline V gene sequence: CDR1 SGHRS, CDR2 YFSETQ. The CDR3 is made up of 13 amino acids. V was trimmed by 0 bases and J by 4 bases, leaving 7 bases between them. The CDR3 nucleotides read TGCGCCAGCAGCTTGGAAACTCTCTATGGCTACACCTTC. Its translation is CASSLETLYGYTF.

The chain joins TRBV7-6 to TRBJ2-1; TRBD2 might be the D (6 bases). This CDR3 is built from 15 residues. CDR1 and CDR2 (germline): SGHVS, FNYEAQ. Trimming shortened V by 1 base and J by 2 bases, and 9 bases separated the two germline ends. The CDR3 region has the DNA TGTGCCAGCAGCTTAGGGGGGGAGGCCTACAATGAGCAGTTCTTC. Translated: CASSLGGEAYNEQFF.

The chain joins TRBV15 to TRBJ2-7; TRBD2 might be the D (5 bases). Trimming took 1 base from V and 4 from J, leaving 14 bases between them. The CDR3 consists of 15 residues. Germline-derived CDR1 and CDR2 are LNHNV and YYDKDF (reference sequence). The CDR3: CATSRVREISYEQYF. The CDR3 nucleotides are TGTGCCACCAGCAGAGTAAGGGAGATTAGTTACGAGCAGTACTTC.

The J gene is TRBJ1-2, the V gene TRBV19, with D possibly being TRBD1 (5 bases). Germline CDR1 LNHDA, CDR2 SQIVND (reference sequence). The V gene lost 10 bases and the J gene lost 4 bases, with 16 bases spanning the gap. This CDR3 has 13 residues. As DNA, the CDR3 is TGTGCCACCCTAACCGGGGGTCCCTATGGCTACACCTTC. This translates into CATLTGGPYGYTF.

This sequence joins TRBV5-6 and TRBJ2-5; TRBD1 matches 7 bases. CDR1 and CDR2 (germline): SGHDT, YYEEEE. The CDR3 has 17 residues. V dropped 4 bases and J dropped 5; count of bases not matched to a gene: 17. The CDR3 reads CASSRPPGTVGGETQYF. CDR3 bases: TGTGCCAGCAGCCGCCCCCCCGGGACAGTCGGCGGGGAGACCCAGTACTTC.

The chain employs TRBV5-4 and TRBJ2-1; D possibly corresponds to TRBD2 (5 bases). The CDR3 is made up of 15 amino acids. The V end lost 3 bases, the J end lost 8 bases, and 18 bases lay between the germline ends. CDR1 SGHNT and CDR2 YYREEE come from the germline V gene (reference sequence). CDR3 bases: TGTGCCAGCAGCTCAGGAGCGCCAGCGCGGGATGAGCAGTTCTTC. Protein: CASSSGAPARDEQFF.